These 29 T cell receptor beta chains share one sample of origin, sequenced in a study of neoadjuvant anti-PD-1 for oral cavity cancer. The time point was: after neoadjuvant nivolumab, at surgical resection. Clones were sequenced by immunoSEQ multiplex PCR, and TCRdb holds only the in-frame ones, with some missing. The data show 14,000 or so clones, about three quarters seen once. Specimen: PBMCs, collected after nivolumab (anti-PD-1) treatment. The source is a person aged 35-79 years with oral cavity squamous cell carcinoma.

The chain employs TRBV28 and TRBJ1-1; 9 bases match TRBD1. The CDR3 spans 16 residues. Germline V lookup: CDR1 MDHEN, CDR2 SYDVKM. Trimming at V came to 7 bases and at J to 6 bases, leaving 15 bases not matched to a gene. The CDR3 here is CASTLSTGGSWAEAFF. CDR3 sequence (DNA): TGTGCCAGCACCCTTTCGACAGGGGGTTCCTGGGCTGAAGCTTTCTTT.

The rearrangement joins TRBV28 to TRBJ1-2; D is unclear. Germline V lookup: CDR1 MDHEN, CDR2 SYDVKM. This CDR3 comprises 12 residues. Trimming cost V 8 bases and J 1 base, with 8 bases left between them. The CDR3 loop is CASGRSNYGYTF. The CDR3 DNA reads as TGTGCCAGCGGCAGGAGTAACTATGGCTACACCTTC.

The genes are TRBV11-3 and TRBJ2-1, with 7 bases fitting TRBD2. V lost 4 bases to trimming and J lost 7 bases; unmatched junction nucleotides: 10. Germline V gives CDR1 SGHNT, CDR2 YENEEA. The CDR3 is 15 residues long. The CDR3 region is CASSSWERDRNEQFF. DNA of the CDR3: TGTGCCAGCAGCTCGTGGGAGCGGGATCGGAATGAGCAGTTCTTC.

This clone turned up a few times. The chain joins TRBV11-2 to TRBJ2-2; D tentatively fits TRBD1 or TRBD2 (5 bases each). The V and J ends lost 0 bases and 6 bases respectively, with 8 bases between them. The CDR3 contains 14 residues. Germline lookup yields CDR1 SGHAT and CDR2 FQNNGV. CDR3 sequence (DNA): TGTGCCAGCAGCTTAGAGAGGGGCGCCGGGGAGCTGTTTTTT. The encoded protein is CASSLERGAGELFF.

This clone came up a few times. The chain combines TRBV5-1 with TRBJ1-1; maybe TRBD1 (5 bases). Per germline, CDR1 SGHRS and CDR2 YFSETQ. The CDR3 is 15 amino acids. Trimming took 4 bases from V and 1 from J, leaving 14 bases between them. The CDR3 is CASSPWDQGNTEAFF. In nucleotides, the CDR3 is TGCGCCAGCAGCCCGTGGGACCAAGGGAACACTGAAGCTTTCTTT.

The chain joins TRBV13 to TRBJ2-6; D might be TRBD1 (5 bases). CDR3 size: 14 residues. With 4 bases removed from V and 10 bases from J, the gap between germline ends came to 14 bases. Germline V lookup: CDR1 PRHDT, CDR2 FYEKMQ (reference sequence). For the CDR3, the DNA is TGTGCCAGCAGCTCCCTAGGGGTTGAGAACGTCCTGACTTTC. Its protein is CASSSLGVENVLTF.

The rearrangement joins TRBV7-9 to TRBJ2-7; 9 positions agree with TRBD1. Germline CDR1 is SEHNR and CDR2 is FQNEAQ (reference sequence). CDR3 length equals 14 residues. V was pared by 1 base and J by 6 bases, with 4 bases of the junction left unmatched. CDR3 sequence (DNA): TGTGCCAGCAGCTTAGTCTCGACAGGGGGCGAGCAGTACTTC. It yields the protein CASSLVSTGGEQYF. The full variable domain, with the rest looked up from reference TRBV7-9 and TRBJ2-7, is DTGVSQNPRHKITKRGQNVTFRCDPISEHNRLYWYRQTLGQGPEFLTYFQNEAQLEKSRLLSDRFSAERPKGSFSTLEIQRTEQGDSAMYLCASSLVSTGGEQYFGPGTRLTVT.

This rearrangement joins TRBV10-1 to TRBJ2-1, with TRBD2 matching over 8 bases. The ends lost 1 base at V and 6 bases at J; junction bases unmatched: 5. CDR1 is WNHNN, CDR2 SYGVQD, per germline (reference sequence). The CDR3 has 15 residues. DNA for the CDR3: TGCGCCAGCAGTGAGTTCGGGACTAGATCCAATGAGCAGTTCTTC. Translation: CASSEFGTRSNEQFF.

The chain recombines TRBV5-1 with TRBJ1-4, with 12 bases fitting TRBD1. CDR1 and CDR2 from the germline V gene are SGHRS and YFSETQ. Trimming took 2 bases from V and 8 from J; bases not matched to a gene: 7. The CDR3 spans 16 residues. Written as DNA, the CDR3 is TGCGCCAGCAGCTTCATAGCCGGGACAGGGGGCGAAAAACTGTTTTTT. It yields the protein CASSFIAGTGGEKLFF. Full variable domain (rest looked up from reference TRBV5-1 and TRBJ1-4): KAGVTQTPRYLIKTRGQQVTLSCSPISGHRSVSWYQQTPGQGLQFLFEYFSETQRNKGNFPGRFSGRQFSNSRSEMNVSTLELGDSALYLCASSFIAGTGGEKLFFGSGTQLSVL.

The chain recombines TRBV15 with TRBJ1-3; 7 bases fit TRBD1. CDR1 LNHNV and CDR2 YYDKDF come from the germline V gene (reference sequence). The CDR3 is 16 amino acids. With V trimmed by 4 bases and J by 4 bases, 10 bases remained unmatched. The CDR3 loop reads CATSTRRLTGGNTIYF. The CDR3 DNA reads TGTGCCACCAGCACACGTCGCTTGACAGGGGGAAACACCATATATTTT.

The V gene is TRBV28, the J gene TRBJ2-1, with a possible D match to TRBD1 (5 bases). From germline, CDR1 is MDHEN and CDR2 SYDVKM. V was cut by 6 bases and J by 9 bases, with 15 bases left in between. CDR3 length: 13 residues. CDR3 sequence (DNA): TGTGCCAGCAGCCCTGGACACAGGTCTGAGCAGTTCTTC. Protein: CASSPGHRSEQFF.

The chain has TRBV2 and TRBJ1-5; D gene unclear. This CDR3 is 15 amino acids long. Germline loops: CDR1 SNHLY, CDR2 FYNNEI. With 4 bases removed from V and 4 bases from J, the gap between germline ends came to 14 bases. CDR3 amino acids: CASSARDGDNQPQHF. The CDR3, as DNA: TGTGCCAGCAGTGCGAGGGATGGCGATAATCAGCCCCAGCATTTT.

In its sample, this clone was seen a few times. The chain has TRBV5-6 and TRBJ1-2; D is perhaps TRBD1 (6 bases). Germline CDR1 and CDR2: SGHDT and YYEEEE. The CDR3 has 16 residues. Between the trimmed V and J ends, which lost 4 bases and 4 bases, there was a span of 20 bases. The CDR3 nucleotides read TGTGCCAGCAGCACCAGGGGAAACGAAAGAAGCTATGGCTACACCTTC. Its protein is CASSTRGNERSYGYTF.

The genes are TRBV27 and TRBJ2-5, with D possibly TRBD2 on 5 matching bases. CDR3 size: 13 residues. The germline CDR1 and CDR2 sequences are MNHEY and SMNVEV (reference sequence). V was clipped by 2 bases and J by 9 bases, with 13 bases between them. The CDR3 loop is CASSLRSDGAQYF. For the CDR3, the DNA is TGTGCCAGCAGTTTAAGGTCGGACGGGGCCCAGTACTTC.

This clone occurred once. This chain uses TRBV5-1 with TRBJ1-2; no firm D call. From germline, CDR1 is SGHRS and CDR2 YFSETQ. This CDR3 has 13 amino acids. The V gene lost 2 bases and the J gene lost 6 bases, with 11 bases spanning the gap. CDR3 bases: TGCGCCAGCAGCTTAGGACCTCCGGATGGCTACACCTTC. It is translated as CASSLGPPDGYTF.

Here the CDR3 DNA reads TGTGCCAGGATCGGGACTACCCTAACCACAGATACGCAGTATTTT. Its protein is CARIGTTLTTDTQYF. The chain joins TRBV19 to TRBJ2-3; 7 nucleotides agree with TRBD2. The V and J ends lost 9 bases and 2 bases, in that order; junction bases with no gene match: 11. The CDR3 has 15 amino acids. CDR1 is LNHDA and CDR2 is SQIVND in the germline V gene (reference sequence).

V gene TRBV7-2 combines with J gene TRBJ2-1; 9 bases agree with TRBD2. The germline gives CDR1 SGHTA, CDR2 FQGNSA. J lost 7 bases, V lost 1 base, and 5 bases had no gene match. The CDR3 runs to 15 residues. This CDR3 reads CASSLVGGRENEQFF. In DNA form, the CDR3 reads TGTGCCAGCAGCTTAGTCGGCGGGAGGGAGAATGAGCAGTTCTTC. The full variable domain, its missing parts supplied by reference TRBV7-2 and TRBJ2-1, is GAGVSQSPSNKVTEKGKDVELRCDPISGHTALYWYRQSLGQGLEFLIYFQGNSAPDKSGLPSDRFSAERTGGSVSTLTIQRTQQEDSAVYLCASSLVGGRENEQFFGPGTRLTVL.

Here the CDR3 reads CAQRQGPEKLFF. CDR3 DNA sequence: TGTGCCCAACGGCAGGGGCCTGAAAAACTGTTTTTT. The chain joins TRBV30 to TRBJ1-4; D might be TRBD1 (6 bases). Trimming removed 8 bases at V and 7 bases at J, with 14 bases between. This CDR3 contains 12 residues. The germline V gene has CDR1 GTSNPN and CDR2 SVGIG (reference sequence).

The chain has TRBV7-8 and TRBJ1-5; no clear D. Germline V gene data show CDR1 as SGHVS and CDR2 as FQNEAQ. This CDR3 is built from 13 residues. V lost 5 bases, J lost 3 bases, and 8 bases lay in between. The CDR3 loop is CASSHKPNQPQHF. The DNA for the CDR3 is TGTGCCAGCAGCCACAAACCCAATCAGCCCCAGCATTTT.

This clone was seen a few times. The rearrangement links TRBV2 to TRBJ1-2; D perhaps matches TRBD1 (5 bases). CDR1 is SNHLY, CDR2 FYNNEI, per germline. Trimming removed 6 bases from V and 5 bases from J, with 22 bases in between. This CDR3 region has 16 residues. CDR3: CASRNPTDWGPYGYTF. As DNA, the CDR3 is TGTGCCAGCAGGAATCCAACAGATTGGGGCCCGTATGGCTACACCTTC.

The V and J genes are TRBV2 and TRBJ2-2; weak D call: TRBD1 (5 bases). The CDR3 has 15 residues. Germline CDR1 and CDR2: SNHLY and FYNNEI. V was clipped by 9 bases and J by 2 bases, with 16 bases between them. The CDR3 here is CASTRQTINTGELFF. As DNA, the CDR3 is TGTGCCAGTACTCGACAGACAATAAACACCGGGGAGCTGTTTTTT.

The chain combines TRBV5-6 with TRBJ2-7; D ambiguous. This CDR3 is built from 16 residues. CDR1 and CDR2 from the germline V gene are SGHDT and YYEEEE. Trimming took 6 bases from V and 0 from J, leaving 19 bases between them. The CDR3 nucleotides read TGTGCCAGCACCTTACGAGGACGGCTGATCTCCTACGAGCAGTACTTC. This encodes CASTLRGRLISYEQYF.

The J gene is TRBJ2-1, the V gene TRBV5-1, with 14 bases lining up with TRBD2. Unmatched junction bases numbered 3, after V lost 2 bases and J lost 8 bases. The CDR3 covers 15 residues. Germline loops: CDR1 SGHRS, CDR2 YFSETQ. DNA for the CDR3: TGCGCCAGCAGCTTCGGACTAGCGGGAGGAGATGAGCAGTTCTTC. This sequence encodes CASSFGLAGGDEQFF.

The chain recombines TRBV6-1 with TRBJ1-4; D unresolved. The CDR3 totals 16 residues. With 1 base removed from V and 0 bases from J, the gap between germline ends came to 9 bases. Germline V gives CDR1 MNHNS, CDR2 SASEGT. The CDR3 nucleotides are TGTGCCAGCAGTGAAGAGTACCTTGCAACTAATGAAAAACTGTTTTTT. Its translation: CASSEEYLATNEKLFF.

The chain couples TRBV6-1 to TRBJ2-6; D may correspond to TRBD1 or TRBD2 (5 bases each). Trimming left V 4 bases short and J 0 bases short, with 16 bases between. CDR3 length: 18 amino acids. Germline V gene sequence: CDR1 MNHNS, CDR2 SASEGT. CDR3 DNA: TGTGCCAGCAGTGGTGTGAAGGGGACCCGCTCTGGGGCCAACGTCCTGACTTTC. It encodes CASSGVKGTRSGANVLTF.

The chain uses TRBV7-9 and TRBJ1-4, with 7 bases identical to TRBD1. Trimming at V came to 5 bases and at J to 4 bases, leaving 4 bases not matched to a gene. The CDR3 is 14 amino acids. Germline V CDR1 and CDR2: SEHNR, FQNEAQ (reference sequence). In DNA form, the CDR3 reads TGTGCCAGCAGCCCGACAGGGATTAATGAAAAACTGTTTTTT. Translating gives CASSPTGINEKLFF.

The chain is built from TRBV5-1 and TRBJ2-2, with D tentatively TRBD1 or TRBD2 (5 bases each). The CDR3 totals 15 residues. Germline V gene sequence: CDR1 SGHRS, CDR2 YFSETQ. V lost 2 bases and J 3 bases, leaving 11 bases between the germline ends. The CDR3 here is CASSFFQGHTGELFF. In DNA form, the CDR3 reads TGCGCCAGCAGCTTCTTCCAGGGACACACCGGGGAGCTGTTTTTT. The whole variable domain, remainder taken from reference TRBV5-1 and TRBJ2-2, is KAGVTQTPRYLIKTRGQQVTLSCSPISGHRSVSWYQQTPGQGLQFLFEYFSETQRNKGNFPGRFSGRQFSNSRSEMNVSTLELGDSALYLCASSFFQGHTGELFFGEGSRLTVL.

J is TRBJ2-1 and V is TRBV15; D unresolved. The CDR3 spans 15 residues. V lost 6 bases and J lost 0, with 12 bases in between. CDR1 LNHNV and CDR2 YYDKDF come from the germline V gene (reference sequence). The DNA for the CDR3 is TGTGCCACCAGAGAGGAGCTGCGCTCCTACAATGAGCAGTTCTTC. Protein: CATREELRSYNEQFF.

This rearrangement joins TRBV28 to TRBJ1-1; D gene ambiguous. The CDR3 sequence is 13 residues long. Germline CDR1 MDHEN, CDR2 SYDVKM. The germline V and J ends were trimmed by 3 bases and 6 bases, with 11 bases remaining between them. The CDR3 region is CASSFAPKAEAFF. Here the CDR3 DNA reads TGTGCCAGCAGTTTTGCGCCAAAGGCTGAAGCTTTCTTT.